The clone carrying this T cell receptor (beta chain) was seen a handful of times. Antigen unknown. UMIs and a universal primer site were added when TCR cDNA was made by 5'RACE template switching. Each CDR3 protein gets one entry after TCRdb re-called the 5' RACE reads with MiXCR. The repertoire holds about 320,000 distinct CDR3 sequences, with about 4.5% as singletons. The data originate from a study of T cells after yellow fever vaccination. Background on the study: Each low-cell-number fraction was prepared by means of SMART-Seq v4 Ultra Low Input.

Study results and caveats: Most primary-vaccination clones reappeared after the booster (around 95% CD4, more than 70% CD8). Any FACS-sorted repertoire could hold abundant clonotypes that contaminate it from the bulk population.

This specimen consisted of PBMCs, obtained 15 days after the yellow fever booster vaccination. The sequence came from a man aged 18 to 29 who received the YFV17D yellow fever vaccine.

The CDR3 here is CASSHGQGPFEAFF. In DNA form, the CDR3 reads TGCGCCAGCAGCCACGGACAGGGGCCTTTTGAAGCTTTCTTT. The rearrangement links TRBV4-3 to TRBJ1-1, with TRBD1 matching 9 bases. The CDR3 has 14 residues. The V gene end was trimmed by 3 bases and the J gene end by 7 bases; junction bases not matched to a gene: 6. Germline-derived CDR1 and CDR2 are LGHNA and YSLEER.